The 22 T cell receptor beta chains given below trace back to one sample, sequenced in a study of T cell responses to AZD1222 COVID-19 vaccine. TCRdb's copy holds only in-frame clones and misses some; the assay was immunoSEQ multiplex PCR. This table holds around 140,000 clones, 85% found once. The source was peripheral blood, collected 28 days after the second dose of the MenACWY control vaccine. The origin of the receptors is an adult who received the MenACWY meningococcal vaccine as a control.

The chain couples TRBV3-1 (or the pseudogene TRBV3-2) to TRBJ2-1, with TRBD2 matching over 13 bases. The germline V gene encodes CDR1 LGHDT and CDR2 YNNKEL (reference sequence). With V trimmed by 1 base and J by 8 bases, 8 bases remained unmatched. The CDR3 contains 17 residues. The CDR3 coding sequence is TGTGCCAGCAGCCAAGGAGACACTAGCGGGAGGGCCGATGAGCAGTTCTTC. Its protein is CASSQGDTSGRADEQFF.

The gene calls are TRBV2 and TRBJ2-7; tentatively, D is TRBD1 (5 bases). CDR1 and CDR2 (germline): SNHLY, FYNNEI. The germline V and J ends were trimmed by 6 bases and 6 bases, with 12 bases remaining between them. This CDR3 has 12 residues. The CDR3 coding sequence is TGTGCCAGCAGCCCGGACATGGGCGAGCAGTACTTC. The encoded protein is CASSPDMGEQYF.

The CDR3 reads CASSLLGSGGSGDTQYF. CDR3 bases: TGTGCCAGCAGTTTATTGGGTAGCGGGGGGTCTGGAGATACGCAGTATTTT. V is TRBV28 and J is TRBJ2-3; 10 bases match TRBD2. CDR3 size: 17 residues. V lost 1 base and J lost 5; bases outside the gene matches: 9. In germline, CDR1 is MDHEN, CDR2 SYDVKM.

The chain is built from TRBV5-4 and TRBJ2-5, with 9 bases identical to TRBD2. Germline V lookup: CDR1 SGHNT, CDR2 YYREEE (reference sequence). The CDR3 runs 16 residues. V gave up 2 bases and J gave up 1 base; unmatched junction bases: 6. The CDR3 sequence: CASSLGWRGGQETQYF. For the CDR3, the DNA is TGTGCCAGCAGCTTAGGCTGGCGGGGGGGCCAAGAGACCCAGTACTTC.

The V call is TRBV20-1, the J call TRBJ1-3; 9 bases line up with TRBD1. CDR1 and CDR2 (germline): DFQATT, SNEGSKA (reference sequence). V shed 3 bases, J shed 2 bases, and the junction held 8 bases outside the gene matches. CDR3 length: 16 amino acids. CDR3 nucleotide sequence: TGCAGTGCTAGTGATGGACAGGGGTCTGCTGGAAACACCATATATTTT. Amino acids: CSASDGQGSAGNTIYF.

This chain uses TRBV13 with TRBJ1-2; the D gene is possibly TRBD1 (6 bases). V lost 4 bases to trimming and J lost 6 bases, with 15 bases between them. Germline loops: CDR1 PRHDT, CDR2 FYEKMQ (reference sequence). This CDR3 is 14 amino acids long. CDR3 loop: CASSSTGIGDGYTF. The CDR3 nucleotides are TGTGCCAGCAGCTCCACAGGGATTGGGGATGGCTACACCTTC. Looking up the rest from reference TRBV13 and TRBJ1-2 gives the full variable domain: AAGVIQSPRHLIKEKRETATLKCYPIPRHDTVYWYQQGPGQDPQFLISFYEKMQSDKGSIPDRFSAQQFSDYHSELNMSSLELGDSALYFCASSSTGIGDGYTFGSGTRLTVV.

The J gene is TRBJ2-3, the V gene TRBV10-3, with D perhaps assigned TRBD1 or TRBD2 (5 bases each). V was clipped by 2 bases and J by 8 bases, with 11 bases between them. CDR3 length equals 13 residues. Germline assignment: CDR1 ENHRY and CDR2 SYGVKD. Here the CDR3 reads CAISETGGGTQYF. The CDR3 DNA sequence: TGTGCCATCAGTGAGACCGGTGGGGGTACGCAGTATTTT.

The chain links TRBV6-5 to TRBJ1-3; D call uncertain. This CDR3 spans 11 amino acids. V shed 6 bases and J shed 6 bases, with 6 bases lying between them. From germline, CDR1 is MNHEY and CDR2 SVGAGI. CDR3 sequence reads: CASSYLNTIYF. CDR3 DNA sequence: TGTGCCAGCAGCTACCTAAACACCATATATTTT.

The chain employs TRBV30 and TRBJ1-2; weak D call: TRBD1 (5 bases). The CDR3 is 19 residues long. Deletions cut 0 bases from V and 0 bases from J, with 23 bases between. Germline CDR1 GTSNPN, CDR2 SVGIG (reference sequence). CDR3 bases: TGTGCCTGGAGTGTTGAGTTTAGTCTGACGGGGACCTCTAACTATGGCTACACCTTC. Its protein product is CAWSVEFSLTGTSNYGYTF.

The rearrangement uses TRBV5-6 and TRBJ2-7; TRBD1 might be the D (5 bases). Germline loops: CDR1 SGHDT, CDR2 YYEEEE. The CDR3 runs 13 residues. V shed 2 bases and J shed 3 bases, with 9 bases lying between them. CDR3 residues: CASSFPQGYEQYF. The DNA for the CDR3 is TGTGCCAGCAGCTTCCCTCAGGGCTACGAGCAGTACTTC.

The chain combines TRBV9 with TRBJ2-5; D unresolved. The ends were cut back, 1 base at V and 5 bases at J, with 15 bases in the middle. This CDR3 has 15 amino acids. CDR1 is SGDLS and CDR2 is YYNGEE in the germline V gene. CDR3 region: CASSVSSGLLETQYF. The CDR3 region has the DNA TGTGCCAGCAGCGTATCCTCCGGCCTCTTGGAGACCCAGTACTTC.

The rearrangement joins TRBV9 to TRBJ1-4, with no clear D. Trimming removed 0 bases from V and 6 bases from J, with 12 bases in between. CDR1 and CDR2 from the germline V gene are SGDLS and YYNGEE. This CDR3 is built from 15 residues. The CDR3 nucleotides read TGTGCCAGCAGCGTAGCGTTAGGATGGGATGAAAAACTGTTTTTT. It is translated as CASSVALGWDEKLFF.

This rearrangement joins TRBV4-2 to TRBJ1-6, with 8 bases lining up with TRBD1. Germline loops: CDR1 LGHNA, CDR2 YNFKEQ. The CDR3 is made up of 15 amino acids. Trimming cost V 2 bases and J 8 bases; bases outside gene matches: 5. Here the CDR3 reads CASSQFTGGDSPLHF. CDR3 sequence (DNA): TGTGCCAGCAGCCAATTTACAGGGGGGGATTCACCCCTCCACTTT.

The chain couples TRBV7-2 to TRBJ1-1; 9 bases agree with TRBD1. The CDR3 contains 17 residues. CDR1 and CDR2 (germline): SGHTA, FQGNSA. V lost 3 bases, J lost 0 bases, and 8 bases stayed unmatched. CDR3 region: CASSFFGTGTMNTEAFF. The CDR3 DNA follows: TGTGCCAGCAGCTTCTTCGGGACAGGGACAATGAACACTGAAGCTTTCTTT.

The chain recombines TRBV19 with TRBJ2-6; D not resolved. CDR1 is LNHDA, CDR2 SQIVND, per germline (reference sequence). The CDR3 is 16 amino acids. Trimming cost V 2 bases and J 0 bases, with 8 bases left between them. DNA for the CDR3: TGTGCCAGTAGTATATTAGGTCCCTCTGGGGCCAACGTCCTGACTTTC. Its translation: CASSILGPSGANVLTF.

The rearrangement links TRBV19 to TRBJ1-6, with a possible D match to TRBD1 (5 bases). Trimming removed 9 bases at V and 9 bases at J, with 24 bases between. The CDR3 is 16 residues long. Germline loops: CDR1 LNHDA, CDR2 SQIVND (reference sequence). The CDR3, as DNA: TGTGCCAGCTCACCAATAGGGCGGGGCTCGAGTTCACCCCTCCACTTT. It translates to CASSPIGRGSSSPLHF. Based on the CDR3 plus reference TRBV19 and TRBJ1-6, the full variable domain is DGGITQSPKYLFRKEGQNVTLSCEQNLNHDAMYWYRQDPGQGLRLIYYSQIVNDFQKGDIAEGYSVSREKKESFPLTVTSAQKNPTAFYLCASSPIGRGSSSPLHFGNGTRLTVT.

This clone was detected once. This chain joins TRBV5-1 and TRBJ1-1; D is unclear. Germline CDR1 and CDR2: SGHRS and YFSETQ. Trimming took 3 bases from V and 1 from J, leaving 10 bases between them. The CDR3 consists of 14 residues. The CDR3 nucleotides are TGCGCCAGCAGCTGGCAAACGGGGAACACTGAAGCTTTCTTT. Amino acid sequence: CASSWQTGNTEAFF.

The CDR3 DNA reads TGCGCCAGCAGCTTGGCCGGACAGGACTCCTACAATGAGCAGTTCTTC. It encodes CASSLAGQDSYNEQFF. The chain is built from TRBV5-1 and TRBJ2-1, with 7 bases identical to TRBD1. The germline CDR1 and CDR2 sequences are SGHRS and YFSETQ. The CDR3 loop spans 16 amino acids. The trim removed 0 bases at V and 0 bases at J, leaving 3 bases unmatched.

The chain joins TRBV4-1 to TRBJ1-3; a possible D gene is TRBD1 (5 bases). The germline V gene has CDR1 MGHRA and CDR2 YSYEKL. The CDR3 sequence is 15 residues long. Trimming took off 1 base at V and 0 bases at J, with 7 bases between the two ends. The CDR3 sequence is CASSQGGGSGNTIYF. The CDR3 DNA sequence: TGCGCCAGCAGCCAAGGGGGGGGCTCTGGAAACACCATATATTTT.

V usage is TRBV5-8 and J usage is TRBJ2-1; no definite D call. CDR1 is SGHTS and CDR2 is YDEGEE in the germline V gene. This CDR3 is 12 amino acids long. With 4 bases removed from V and 13 bases from J, the gap between germline ends came to 15 bases. In DNA, the CDR3 is TGTGCCAGCAGCAACCTCCGGTCGACCCAGTTCTTC. Translating gives CASSNLRSTQFF.

CDR3 amino acids: CASRQYTEAFF. DNA of the CDR3: TGTGCCAGCAGGCAGTACACTGAAGCTTTCTTT. The chain combines TRBV28 with TRBJ1-1; D not resolved. The CDR3 loop spans 11 amino acids. CDR1 and CDR2 from the germline V gene are MDHEN and SYDVKM. With 6 bases removed from V and 3 bases from J, the gap between germline ends came to 5 bases.

The chain uses TRBV5-1 and TRBJ1-2; 9 nucleotides align to TRBD1. CDR1 and CDR2 (germline): SGHRS, YFSETQ. V lost 4 bases, J lost 5 bases, and 6 bases stayed unmatched. The CDR3 covers 14 residues. As DNA, the CDR3 is TGCGCCAGCAGCAAGGACAGGGGAGAGTATGGCTACACCTTC. Protein sequence: CASSKDRGEYGYTF.